These T cell receptor beta chains were read from a single sample in a study of blood T cells in healthy people across ages. Using its own MiXCR run on the 5' RACE reads, TCRdb lists one record per CDR3 protein. Of hundreds of thousands of distinct CDR3 sequences in the sample, roughly half were seen once. The sample consisted of blood. Receptors were obtained from a woman aged 80 or older in good health. CDR3s include the opening cysteine and the closing phenylalanine or tryptophan. Each record gives: V gene, J gene, D gene, clone size, CDR3 protein, CDR3 DNA. The D gene is left open where the match is weak. Size values are once, few and many counts, or a class for expanded clones, and some rows have none.

TRBV15	TRBJ2-7	TRBD2	-	CATSRFSPTSINSYEQYF	TGTGCCACCAGCAGATTCTCTCCGACTAGCATCAACTCCTACGAGCAGTACTTC
TRBV20-1	TRBJ2-3	TRBD1	many	CSASDRERTDTQYF	TGCAGTGCTTCCGACAGGGAACGGACAGATACGCAGTATTTT
TRBV10-3	TRBJ1-5	TRBD1	-	CAISPTGKANQPQHF	TGTGCCATCAGCCCGACAGGGAAAGCTAATCAGCCCCAGCATTTT
TRBV28	TRBJ2-1	TRBD1	-	CASSLQGQGKFF	TGTGCCAGCAGCCTACAGGGACAGGGGAAGTTCTTC
TRBV10-3	TRBJ2-5	TRBD2	-	CAISPGGLETQYF	TGTGCCATCAGTCCGGGGGGGCTCGAGACCCAGTACTTC
TRBV18	TRBJ2-6	-	many	CASSRTRGANVLTF	TGTGCCAGCTCTCGAACTAGGGGGGCCAACGTCCTGACTTTC
TRBV3-1	TRBJ2-3	-	-	CASSPLQGSATQYF	TGTGCCAGCAGCCCCCTCCAGGGGTCAGCTACGCAGTATTTT
TRBV6-5	TRBJ2-3	-	many	CASSYQEGPDTQYF	TGTGCCAGCAGTTACCAAGAGGGGCCAGATACGCAGTATTTT
TRBV7-2	TRBJ2-7	-	-	CASNPGPTYEQYF	TGTGCCAGCAACCCCGGACCCACCTACGAGCAGTACTTC
TRBV12-3/TRBV12-4	TRBJ2-7	-	-	CAGSREGLFNEQYF	TGTGCCGGCAGCCGAGAGGGACTTTTTAATGAGCAGTACTTC
TRBV30	TRBJ1-4	-	-	CAWSVPRPVGEKLFF	TGTGCCTGGAGTGTACCGCGCCCGGTTGGTGAAAAACTGTTTTTT
TRBV7-9	TRBJ2-5	-	many	CASSLDRALWKYF	TGTGCCAGCAGCTTAGACAGGGCCCTTTGGAAGTACTTC
TRBV5-6	TRBJ2-7	-	many	CASSQLDYEQYF	TGTGCCAGCAGCCAACTGGACTACGAGCAGTACTTC
TRBV20-1	TRBJ2-1	TRBD2	many	CSAIGGGSTYNEQFF	TGCAGTGCTATTGGTGGCGGGAGTACTTACAATGAGCAGTTCTTC
TRBV24-1	TRBJ2-7	-	-	CATSDSRRDHEQYF	TGTGCCACCAGTGATTCAAGGAGGGACCACGAGCAGTACTTC
TRBV6-5	TRBJ2-2	TRBD1	many	CASSYSDRGRGGELFF	TGTGCCAGCAGTTACTCGGACAGGGGGCGGGGCGGGGAGCTGTTTTTT
TRBV10-3	TRBJ2-3	TRBD1	-	CAIPGQGSPDTQYF	TGTGCCATACCGGGACAGGGAAGTCCAGATACGCAGTATTTT
TRBV5-1	TRBJ2-3	-	-	CASSLEPDTDTQYF	TGCGCCAGCAGCTTGGAGCCCGACACAGATACGCAGTATTTT
TRBV7-9	TRBJ2-4	-	few	CASSLARGLAYF	TGTGCCAGCAGCTTAGCGAGGGGCTTGGCGTACTTC
TRBV4-2	TRBJ2-7	-	many	CASSQGDSPSTGEQYF	TGTGCCAGCAGCCAAGGGGACTCCCCCTCAACGGGCGAGCAGTACTTC
TRBV28	TRBJ2-1	TRBD2	-	CASSPRDYNNEQFF	TGTGCCAGCAGTCCCCGGGACTACAACAATGAGCAGTTCTTC
TRBV25-1	TRBJ1-4	TRBD1	-	CASSEWQGVYEKLFF	TGTGCCAGCAGTGAGTGGCAGGGGGTCTATGAAAAACTGTTTTTT
TRBV14	TRBJ2-1	TRBD2	many	CASSQDSPGGTRLYNEQFF	TGTGCCAGCAGCCAAGACTCACCGGGAGGGACACGACTCTACAATGAGCAGTTCTTC
TRBV4-2	TRBJ2-1	TRBD2	many	CASSQDGTSGGSYNEQFF	TGTGCCAGCAGCCAAGATGGCACTAGCGGGGGTTCCTACAATGAGCAGTTCTTC